The rows below give T cell receptor beta chains drawn from one sample of a study of cytomegalovirus exposure and HLA in healthy donors. Clones were sequenced by immunoSEQ multiplex PCR, and TCRdb holds only the in-frame ones, with some missing. The table shows roughly 200,000 clones, with approximately 82% occurring only once. The sequencing input was PBMCs. The origin of the receptors is a woman between 18 and 29 years old in good health and CMV-seronegative. Both conserved end residues are part of each CDR3. The D gene is left open where the match is weak. The size entry is marked missing in some rows and otherwise reads once, few, many or a size class.

D gene: NA; clone size: NA; V gene: TRBV4-2; J gene: TRBJ2-3; CDR3 DNA: TGTGCCAGCAGCCAAGACGTAGTGCGGGATCGCACAGATACGCAGTATTTT; CDR3 protein: CASSQDVVRDRTDTQYF
D gene: NA; clone size: NA; V gene: TRBV7-2; J gene: TRBJ2-7; CDR3 DNA: TGTGCCAGCAGCCCGGGGTCTGTATGGGAGCAGTACTTC; CDR3 protein: CASSPGSVWEQYF
D gene: TRBD2; clone size: NA; V gene: TRBV7-8; J gene: TRBJ2-1; CDR3 DNA: TGTGCCAGCAGCTTAGTTCCCGGACTAGCGGATTACAATGAGCAGTTCTTC; CDR3 protein: CASSLVPGLADYNEQFF
D gene: TRBD1; clone size: NA; V gene: TRBV6-5; J gene: TRBJ1-2; CDR3 DNA: TGTGCCAGCAGTAAACAGGGGGCGGCTGGCTACACCTTC; CDR3 protein: CASSKQGAAGYTF
D gene: NA; clone size: NA; V gene: TRBV6-1; J gene: TRBJ1-4; CDR3 DNA: TGTGCCAGCAGTTGGCCTGAAAAACTGTTTTTT; CDR3 protein: CASSWPEKLFF
D gene: TRBD1; clone size: NA; V gene: TRBV5-4; J gene: TRBJ2-3; CDR3 DNA: TGTGCCAGCAGCCTAGACAGGGGGGCAGATACGCAGTATTTT; CDR3 protein: CASSLDRGADTQYF
D gene: NA; clone size: NA; V gene: TRBV7-2; J gene: TRBJ1-3; CDR3 DNA: TGTGCCAGCGGTTATGGCCCCTCTGGAAACACCATATATTTT; CDR3 protein: CASGYGPSGNTIYF
D gene: NA; clone size: NA; V gene: TRBV9; J gene: TRBJ2-1; CDR3 DNA: TGTGCCAGCAGCGTAGGGCCCGCGGATGAGCAGTTCTTC; CDR3 protein: CASSVGPADEQFF
D gene: NA; clone size: NA; V gene: TRBV27; J gene: TRBJ1-2; CDR3 DNA: TGTGCCAGCAGCTCGGGTGGTTATGGCTACACCTTC; CDR3 protein: CASSSGGYGYTF
D gene: TRBD2; clone size: NA; V gene: TRBV7-2; J gene: TRBJ2-1; CDR3 DNA: TGTGCCAGCAGCACCCTTTGGGCGGGAGTGAGCGATGAGCAGTTCTTC; CDR3 protein: CASSTLWAGVSDEQFF
D gene: NA; clone size: NA; V gene: TRBV4-1; J gene: TRBJ2-6; CDR3 DNA: TGCGCCAGCAGCCAGACGGGGTGGGGAGGAGGTTCCTCTGGGGCCAACGTCCTGACTTTC; CDR3 protein: CASSQTGWGGGSSGANVLTF
D gene: TRBD2; clone size: NA; V gene: TRBV4-3; J gene: TRBJ2-1; CDR3 DNA: TGCGCCAGCAGTCCTTGGACTAGCGGGACCTATGAGCAGTTCTTC; CDR3 protein: CASSPWTSGTYEQFF
D gene: TRBD2; clone size: once; V gene: TRBV9; J gene: TRBJ2-1; CDR3 DNA: TGTGCCAGCAGCGTGACCGGGACTATCAATGAGCAGTTCTTC; CDR3 protein: CASSVTGTINEQFF
D gene: NA; clone size: NA; V gene: TRBV11-2; J gene: TRBJ2-1; CDR3 DNA: TGTGCCAGCAGCCCCAGTCGGGACTCCTCCTACAATGAGCAGTTCTTC; CDR3 protein: CASSPSRDSSYNEQFF
D gene: TRBD1; clone size: NA; V gene: TRBV18; J gene: TRBJ1-1; CDR3 DNA: TGTGCCAGCTCACCGTCGACAGGGTTAGAAGCTTTCTTT; CDR3 protein: CASSPSTGLEAFF
D gene: NA; clone size: NA; V gene: TRBV28; J gene: TRBJ2-7; CDR3 DNA: TGTGCCACCAAAGGGGGCTACGAGCAGTACTTC; CDR3 protein: CATKGGYEQYF
D gene: TRBD1; clone size: few; V gene: TRBV5-1; J gene: TRBJ1-1; CDR3 DNA: TGCGCCAGCTCCATCAACCGGGACAGCGGTATAGTGAACACTGAAGCTTTCTTT; CDR3 protein: CASSINRDSGIVNTEAFF
D gene: NA; clone size: NA; V gene: TRBV19; J gene: TRBJ2-7; CDR3 DNA: TGTGCCAGTAGTATAGCAGGCGGCTCGGAGGACCGCGAGCAGTACTTC; CDR3 protein: CASSIAGGSEDREQYF
D gene: TRBD1; clone size: NA; V gene: TRBV7-2; J gene: TRBJ1-2; CDR3 DNA: TGTGCCAGCAGCGAAAAGACAGGGGGCGAAGGATATTACTATGGCTACACCTTC; CDR3 protein: CASSEKTGGEGYYYGYTF
D gene: TRBD2; clone size: NA; V gene: TRBV7-2; J gene: TRBJ2-1; CDR3 DNA: TGTGCCAGCAGCCAAGGACTAGCGGGAACTAATGAGCAGTTCTTC; CDR3 protein: CASSQGLAGTNEQFF
D gene: NA; clone size: NA; V gene: TRBV30; J gene: TRBJ1-2; CDR3 DNA: TGTGCCTGGAACAGGCTCTATGGCTACACCTTC; CDR3 protein: CAWNRLYGYTF
D gene: NA; clone size: NA; V gene: TRBV6-6; J gene: TRBJ1-2; CDR3 DNA: TGTGCCAGCAATAAACAGGGCGCAAACTATGGCTACACCTTC; CDR3 protein: CASNKQGANYGYTF
D gene: TRBD1; clone size: NA; V gene: TRBV29-1; J gene: TRBJ1-4; CDR3 DNA: TGCAGCGCTACAGGGGGAAATGAAAAACTGTTTTTT; CDR3 protein: CSATGGNEKLFF
D gene: NA; clone size: NA; V gene: TRBV29-1; J gene: TRBJ1-2; CDR3 DNA: TGCAGCTCGGGGACAACCGCTAACTATGGCTACACCTTC; CDR3 protein: CSSGTTANYGYTF
D gene: NA; clone size: NA; V gene: TRBV2; J gene: TRBJ1-3; CDR3 DNA: TGTGCCAGCGGGCAACCTGGAAACACCATATATTTT; CDR3 protein: CASGQPGNTIYF
D gene: TRBD1; clone size: few; V gene: TRBV7-9; J gene: TRBJ1-1; CDR3 DNA: TGTGCCAGCAGCTTGGGGACAGGGGAAGCTTTCTTT; CDR3 protein: CASSLGTGEAFF
D gene: TRBD1; clone size: once; V gene: TRBV18; J gene: TRBJ1-2; CDR3 DNA: TGTGCCAGCTCACCATTGGGACAGGGGGCAAACTATGGCTACACCTTC; CDR3 protein: CASSPLGQGANYGYTF
D gene: NA; clone size: once; V gene: TRBV9; J gene: TRBJ1-2; CDR3 DNA: TGTGCCAGCAGCGTAGAGGGGGACGACTATGGCTACACCTTC; CDR3 protein: CASSVEGDDYGYTF
D gene: TRBD1; clone size: few; V gene: TRBV7-7; J gene: TRBJ2-3; CDR3 DNA: TGTGCTAGCAGCCGCGGGACAGGGGGCCCAGATACGCAGTATTTT; CDR3 protein: CASSRGTGGPDTQYF
D gene: TRBD2; clone size: NA; V gene: TRBV9; J gene: TRBJ2-3; CDR3 DNA: TGTGCCAGCAGCGCTCGACTAGCGGGAGGCACCACAGATACGCAGTATTTT; CDR3 protein: CASSARLAGGTTDTQYF
D gene: NA; clone size: NA; V gene: TRBV7-9; J gene: TRBJ2-1; CDR3 DNA: TGTGCCAGCAGCTTAGGCGGGCACTCCTACAATGAGCAGTTCTTC; CDR3 protein: CASSLGGHSYNEQFF
D gene: NA; clone size: once; V gene: TRBV15; J gene: TRBJ1-5; CDR3 DNA: TGTGCCACCAGCAAATTGACAGGCTATAGCAATCAGCCCCAGCATTTT; CDR3 protein: CATSKLTGYSNQPQHF
D gene: NA; clone size: NA; V gene: TRBV6-5; J gene: TRBJ2-5; CDR3 DNA: TGTGCCAGCAGTTACTCAGGGGTTAGGGAGACCCAGTACTTC; CDR3 protein: CASSYSGVRETQYF
D gene: TRBD1; clone size: NA; V gene: TRBV7-9; J gene: TRBJ2-1; CDR3 DNA: TGTGCCAGCAGCTTAGCGGTCGACAGGGCGAATGAGCAGTTCTTC; CDR3 protein: CASSLAVDRANEQFF
D gene: TRBD2; clone size: NA; V gene: TRBV7-2; J gene: TRBJ2-3; CDR3 DNA: TGTGCCAGCAGCCCTATGACTAGCGGCACTAGCACAGATACGCAGTATTTT; CDR3 protein: CASSPMTSGTSTDTQYF
D gene: NA; clone size: once; V gene: TRBV7-9; J gene: TRBJ1-5; CDR3 DNA: TGTTCCAGCTCTGGGCGGGATCAGCCCCAGCATTTT; CDR3 protein: CSSSGRDQPQHF
D gene: NA; clone size: once; V gene: TRBV7-2; J gene: TRBJ2-3; CDR3 DNA: TGTGCCAGCAGCTTGATTGGACGGGGTGCGAGGCCAGATACGCAGTATTTT; CDR3 protein: CASSLIGRGARPDTQYF
D gene: NA; clone size: NA; V gene: TRBV11-3; J gene: TRBJ1-2; CDR3 DNA: TGTGCCAGCAGCTCCCCCCGGGACACAAACTATGGCTACACCTTC; CDR3 protein: CASSSPRDTNYGYTF
D gene: NA; clone size: NA; V gene: TRBV6-1; J gene: TRBJ2-1; CDR3 DNA: TGTGCCAGCAGTGAAGCACGTCACTCCCGGGACAATGAGCAGTTCTTC; CDR3 protein: CASSEARHSRDNEQFF
D gene: TRBD1; clone size: NA; V gene: TRBV7-2; J gene: TRBJ1-2; CDR3 DNA: TGTGCCAGCAGCCCCGAACAGGGGGACAGCGCCTATGGCTACACCTTC; CDR3 protein: CASSPEQGDSAYGYTF
D gene: TRBD2; clone size: NA; V gene: TRBV2; J gene: TRBJ2-3; CDR3 DNA: TGTGCCAGCAATCCGATCACGGGACTAGCGGGAGTCGGGTCTAGCACAGATACGCAGTATTTT; CDR3 protein: CASNPITGLAGVGSSTDTQYF
D gene: NA; clone size: NA; V gene: TRBV28; J gene: TRBJ2-2; CDR3 DNA: TGTGCCAGCACCAGACTAGGTGTCGGGGAGCTGTTTTTT; CDR3 protein: CASTRLGVGELFF
D gene: NA; clone size: once; V gene: TRBV15; J gene: TRBJ2-7; CDR3 DNA: TGTGCCACCAGCAGATCGGGATTGACGGGCTACGAGCAGTACTTC; CDR3 protein: CATSRSGLTGYEQYF